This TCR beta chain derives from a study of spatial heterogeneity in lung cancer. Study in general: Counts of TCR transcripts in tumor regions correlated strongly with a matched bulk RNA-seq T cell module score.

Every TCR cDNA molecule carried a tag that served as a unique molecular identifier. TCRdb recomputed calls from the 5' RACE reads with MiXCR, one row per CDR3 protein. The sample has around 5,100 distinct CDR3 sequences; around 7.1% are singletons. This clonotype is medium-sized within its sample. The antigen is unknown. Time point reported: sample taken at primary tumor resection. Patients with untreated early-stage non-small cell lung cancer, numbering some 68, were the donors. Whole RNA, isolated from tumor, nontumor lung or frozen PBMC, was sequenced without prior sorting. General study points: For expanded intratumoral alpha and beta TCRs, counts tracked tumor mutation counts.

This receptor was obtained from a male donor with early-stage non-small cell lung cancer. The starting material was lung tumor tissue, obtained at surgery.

CDR3 protein: CASSLSVGEWETQYF. The CDR3 nucleotides are TGTGCCAGCAGCTTATCCGTTGGGGAGTGGGAGACCCAGTACTTC. The rearrangement links TRBV7-9 to TRBJ2-5; possibly TRBD2 for D (5 bases). V was cut by 2 bases and J by 5 bases, with 15 bases left in between. Per germline, CDR1 SEHNR and CDR2 FQNEAQ (reference sequence). CDR3 length equals 15 residues.